This note documents a single T cell receptor (beta chain) sequence. These data originate in a study of blood T cell repertoires in COVID-19. The overall study: Sample material is recorded as cDNA or gDNA derived from T cells, B-cell-depleted T cells, or PBMCs.

Data came from immunoSEQ multiplex PCR; TCRdb stores just in-frame clones and leaves some out. Of fewer than 400,000 clones detected, about 83% appear once; the ten largest clones hold approximately 3.1%. Trimming cost V 3 bases and J 0 bases, with 12 bases left between them. The CDR3 runs 15 residues. CDR1 and CDR2 from the germline V gene are SGHRS and YFSETQ. The sample consisted of peripheral blood. V is TRBV5-1 and J is TRBJ1-1; D is perhaps TRBD1 (5 bases). This clonotype originated in a young man with active or convalescent COVID-19. The CDR3 coding sequence is TGCGCCAGCAGCTACCTCGGGGGTATGAACACTGAAGCTTTCTTT. Amino acid sequence: CASSYLGGMNTEAFF.